The next 3 T cell receptor beta chains were all read from a single sample in a study of T cell repertoires in cytomegalovirus infection. TCRdb re-analysed the reads in MiXCR, keeping a single row per CDR3 protein. Counted here are approximately 500,000 distinct CDR3 sequences, about 10% occurring once; the ten biggest clones make up more than 8.5%. The sequenced sample consisted of PBMCs. All receptors come from a human donor in good health (CMV status not recorded). Some clones in this sample may be carry-over from other donors' samples.

Ten or more counts support this clonotype. The gene calls are TRBV5-4 and TRBJ2-1, with TRBD1 as a possible D gene (7 bases). The CDR3 consists of 15 residues. V lost 4 bases to trimming and J lost 2 bases, with 13 bases between them. CDR1 is SGHNT, CDR2 YYREEE, per germline (reference sequence). For the CDR3, the DNA is TGTGCCAGCAGCGGCGGGACAGTAGCCTACAATGAGCAGTTCTTC. Its translation is CASSGGTVAYNEQFF. The complete variable domain, with remaining parts taken from reference TRBV5-4 and TRBJ2-1, reads ETGVTQSPTHLIKTRGQQVTLRCSSQSGHNTVSWYQQALGQGPQFIFQYYREEENGRGNFPPRFSGLQFPNYSSELNVNALELDDSALYLCASSGGTVAYNEQFFGPGTRLTVL.

Many counts were recorded for this clonotype. The chain has TRBV10-3 and TRBJ1-5; no reliable D call. V was shortened by 8 bases and J by 0 bases, with 8 bases between the two germline ends. This CDR3 is built from 13 residues. CDR1 and CDR2 (germline): ENHRY, SYGVKD. The CDR3 region is CAIAADSNQPQHF. The CDR3 nucleotides are TGTGCCATCGCGGCGGATAGCAATCAGCCCCAGCATTTT.

This chain joins TRBV20-1 and TRBJ2-5; 7 bases line up with TRBD2. CDR1 and CDR2 from the germline V gene are DFQATT and SNEGSKA (reference sequence). This CDR3 is 13 amino acids long. V lost 5 bases and J lost 5; bases outside the gene matches: 8. CDR3 DNA: TGCAGTGCTCCGGCCCTCGGGGGGGAGACCCAGTACTTC. Translation gives CSAPALGGETQYF.